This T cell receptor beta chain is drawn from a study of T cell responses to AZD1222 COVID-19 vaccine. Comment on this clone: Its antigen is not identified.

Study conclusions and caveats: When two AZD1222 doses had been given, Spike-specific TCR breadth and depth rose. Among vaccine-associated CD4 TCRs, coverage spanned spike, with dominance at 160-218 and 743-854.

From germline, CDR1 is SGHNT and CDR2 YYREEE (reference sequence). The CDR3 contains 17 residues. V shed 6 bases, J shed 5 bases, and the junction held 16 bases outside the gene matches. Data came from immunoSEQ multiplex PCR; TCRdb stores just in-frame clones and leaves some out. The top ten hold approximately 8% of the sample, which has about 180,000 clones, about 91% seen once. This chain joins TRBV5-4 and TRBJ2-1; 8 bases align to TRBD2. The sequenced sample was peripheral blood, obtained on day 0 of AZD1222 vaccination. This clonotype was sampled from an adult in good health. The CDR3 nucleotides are TGTGCCAGCACTCCTGGTCGGGGACTAGGAGCCAACAATGAGCAGTTCTTC. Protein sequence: CASTPGRGLGANNEQFF.